This T cell receptor beta chain was obtained from a study of blood T cell repertoires in COVID-19 (dated by TCRdb to 2019 to 2021). For context, the study as a whole: The collaborator samples originated in the United States, Italy and Spain and spanned the acute and convalescent phases of COVID-19. Nearly every sample came with metadata listing a de-identified subject ID, COVID-19 status, age in years and sex. Subjects who had been exposed to COVID-19, were actively infected with it, or had recovered from it provided the deeply sampled blood TCRbeta repertoires that made up the dataset. Where available, HLA class I and class II types were taken from metadata supplied by the sample provider and were not determined by assay-based typing. The prospective study material was composed of cDNA or gDNA derived from T cells, B-cell-depleted T cells, or PBMCs. The samples were drawn from two sources: the first 160 participants of the ongoing ImmuneRACE study, and 1,200 or so subjects contributed by 6 global collaborators. A freely available public database, intended as a resource for researchers studying the immune response to SARS-CoV-2, is where the repertoires were released. The full study reports these points: The quantity of clinical and demographic metadata differed by source and by participant and was supplied without curation.

TCRbeta CDR3 regions were amplified from genomic DNA using the immunoSEQ Assay, a bias-controlled multiplex PCR. The study's own analysis went as follows. Nucleated cell counts per sample were estimated from amplification of reference gene primers within the assay. To quantify the absolute abundance of each unique TCRbeta CDR3 rearrangement, sequence reads were collapsed and filtered. For each sample, productive Simpson clonality was calculated by taking the square root of Simpson's diversity index across productive rearrangements. TCRdb took over this immuneACCESS table, retaining in-frame rearrangements with V and J assigned. Such tables are incomplete; in checked studies, under half of the missing clones stem from an unresolved V gene, and the remainder is unexplained. Clonal size and the V and J genes are those of that table, whereas D and trimming came from the DNA. The sample table holds approximately 150,000 clones, of which roughly 84% were seen once. Less than 2.5% of the sample comes from the top ten.

On this clone: Its antigen is unknown. The record has no base qualities; no much larger clone is one base away.

The CDR3 sequence holds 13 residues, the cysteine and phenylalanine included. Just CDR3 DNA is preserved here, 39 bases in frame from base 1. A distance of 19 bases separates the germline ends of V and J, which lose 6 bases and 11 bases respectively. Per the germline V gene, MRHNA is the CDR1 and SNTAGT is the CDR2. Each collaborating institution followed its own protocols to collect whole blood in K2EDTA tubes. For TCRbeta analysis, collaborators shipped samples in one of three forms: frozen whole blood, isolated PBMCs, or DNA extracted from either of those sample types. The rearranged segments are TRBV6-4 and TRBJ1-1; too little of a D gene remains to name it. This receptor was obtained from a man in his 70s with acute or convalescent COVID-19. The specimen sequenced was peripheral blood. Here is the DNA: TGTGCCAGCAGCCATGAGGTTGGAGACCGGGCTTTCTTT. Its translation reads: CASSHEVGDRAFF.